This T cell receptor (beta chain) was captured by sequencing in a study of blood T cell repertoires in COVID-19 (dated by TCRdb to about 2020). The study in broad terms: Samples covering the acute and convalescent phases of COVID-19 were provided by collaborators in the United States, Italy and Spain. The material from the prospective study consisted of cDNA or gDNA derived from T cells, B-cell-depleted T cells, or PBMCs. The dataset comprised deeply sampled blood TCRbeta repertoires from subjects exposed to, actively infected with, or recovered from COVID-19. The repertoires were released in a freely available public database meant as a resource for research on the immune response to SARS-CoV-2. The samples were drawn from two sources: the first 160 participants of the ongoing ImmuneRACE study, and about 1,300 subjects contributed by 6 global collaborators. Sample metadata almost always included a de-identified subject ID, COVID-19 status, age in years and sex. Where HLA class I and class II types were available, the types were taken from metadata supplied by the sample provider, not from assay-based typing.

Overall results and qualifications from the work: The amount of clinical and demographic metadata varied by source and participant and was provided uncurated.

As concerns this clone: The clone's antigen remains unknown. No clone much larger than this one lies a single base away; base qualities are absent.

TCRbeta CDR3 regions were amplified from genomic DNA using the immunoSEQ Assay, a bias-controlled multiplex PCR. The source study handled its data this way. Within the assay, amplification of reference gene primers was used to estimate how many nucleated cells each sample contained. To quantify the absolute abundance of each unique TCRbeta CDR3 rearrangement, sequence reads were collapsed and filtered. Productive Simpson clonality was computed per sample as the square root of Simpson's diversity index over productive rearrangements. In its TCRdb copy, this immuneACCESS table keeps in-frame sequences only and misses some clones. Where compared with another copy, unresolved V genes explain less than half of these, and the others have no known cause. Clone size and V and J calls were adopted from that table, with D and trimming inferred from the DNA. For this sample there are roughly 150,000 clones; about 88% appear just once. The ten largest account for more than 2% of the sample.

Each collaborating institution followed its own protocols to collect whole blood in K2EDTA tubes. For TCRbeta analysis, collaborators shipped samples in one of three forms: frozen whole blood, isolated PBMCs, or DNA extracted from either of those sample types. CDR1 is given as LNHDA and CDR2 as SQIVND, both from the germline V gene (reference sequence). The germline ends are 15 bases apart after V is trimmed by 6 bases and J by 7 bases. The CDR3 sequence holds 13 residues, the cysteine and phenylalanine included. Of the read, only the CDR3 DNA is kept; its 39 bases are in frame from base 1. This TCR was sampled from a woman in her 70s with acute or convalescent COVID-19. The chain is encoded by TRBV19 joined to TRBJ1-1, and TRBD1 may be the D gene, going by 6 matching bases. The sample consisted of peripheral blood. The CDR3 here reads CASRQRGGYEAFF. The nucleotide sequence reads TGTGCCAGTAGACAACGGGGGGGCTATGAAGCTTTCTTT.